The next 7 T cell receptor beta chains were all read from a single sample in a study of identical twins. In TCRdb, the 5' RACE reads were re-called with MiXCR into one record per CDR3 protein. The sample lists just over 500,000 distinct CDR3 sequences, around 20% occurring once. The data were also submitted as part of a second study, on T cells expressing NK-cell markers.

What was sequenced was CD4+ T cells sorted from blood. The receptors come from a woman between 18 and 29 years old in good health.

The DNA for the CDR3 is TGCGCCAGCAGCTTGGCCATAGGACAGTATGGCTACACCTTC. It codes for CASSLAIGQYGYTF. The rearrangement links TRBV5-1 to TRBJ1-2, with D possibly being TRBD1 (6 bases). The germline V gene encodes CDR1 SGHRS and CDR2 YFSETQ. Trimming took 0 bases from V and 5 from J, leaving 11 bases between them. The CDR3 covers 14 residues.

This clonotype was found a few times. The V gene is TRBV12-3 or TRBV12-4, the J gene TRBJ2-7; D remains ambiguous. Trimming pared 6 bases from V and 7 bases from J, leaving 10 bases between. This CDR3 spans 11 amino acids. DNA of the CDR3: TGTGCCAGCAGGTTGGGCTGGGAGCAGTACTTC. Protein: CASRLGWEQYF.

This clonotype has a handful of counts. The chain is built from TRBV7-9 and TRBJ1-1; D is unclear. The ends were cut back, 7 bases at V and 0 bases at J, with 15 bases in the middle. The length of the CDR3 is 15 residues. CDR1 is SEHNR, CDR2 FQNEAQ, per germline (reference sequence). The CDR3 DNA follows: TGTGCCAGCATCGGGGAAGGGCAGATGAACACTGAAGCTTTCTTT. This translates into CASIGEGQMNTEAFF. The full variable domain, its missing parts supplied by reference TRBV7-9 and TRBJ1-1, is DTGVSQNPRHKITKRGQNVTFRCDPISEHNRLYWYRQTLGQGPEFLTYFQNEAQLEKSRLLSDRFSAERPKGSFSTLEIQRTEQGDSAMYLCASIGEGQMNTEAFFGQGTRLTVV.

The chain has TRBV2 and TRBJ1-5; a weak D match, TRBD1 (6 bases). V gave up 6 bases and J gave up 2 bases, with 8 bases separating them. The CDR3 runs to 13 residues. Germline lookup yields CDR1 SNHLY and CDR2 FYNNEI. CDR3 coding DNA: TGTGCCAGCAGGAGGGGGGGCAATCAGCCCCAGCATTTT. The encoded protein is CASRRGGNQPQHF.

This clonotype was seen only a few times. The chain employs TRBV7-9 and TRBJ2-1, with 8 nucleotides matching TRBD2. Germline trimming cut 0 bases from V and 6 bases from J; bases unmatched to any gene: 4. The germline V gene has CDR1 SEHNR and CDR2 FQNEAQ (reference sequence). The CDR3 contains 15 residues. CDR3 DNA: TGTGCCAGCAGCTTAGCTAGCGGGAAGGGCAATGAGCAGTTCTTC. Translation: CASSLASGKGNEQFF.

In its sample, this clonotype was seen a few times. V gene TRBV20-1 combines with J gene TRBJ2-7, with 10 bases fitting TRBD1. The length of the CDR3 is 15 residues. V shed 5 bases, J shed 4 bases, and the junction held 11 bases outside the gene matches. The germline CDR1 and CDR2 sequences are DFQATT and SNEGSKA (reference sequence). CDR3 protein: CSAGIRQGASYEQYF. In nucleotides, the CDR3 is TGCAGTGCTGGGATCCGACAGGGGGCTAGTTACGAGCAGTACTTC.

The sample holds many counts of this clonotype. The genes are TRBV3-1 and TRBJ1-6, with D perhaps TRBD1 (5 bases). Germline-derived CDR1 and CDR2 are LGHDT and YNNKEL (reference sequence). CDR3 length: 14 amino acids. V shed 4 bases and J shed 9 bases, with 13 bases lying between them. CDR3 residues: CASSPSGLGSPLHF. CDR3 bases: TGTGCCAGCAGCCCTTCAGGGCTTGGTTCACCCCTCCACTTT.